A selection of T cell receptor beta chains follows, all from one sample in a study of blood T cell repertoires in COVID-19. Data came from immunoSEQ multiplex PCR; TCRdb stores just in-frame clones and leaves some out. The sample carries hundreds of thousands of clones, approximately 82% recorded once. Sequenced sample: peripheral blood. The receptors stem from a man at least 80 years old with acute or convalescent COVID-19. Both conserved end residues are trimmed from each CDR3. Fields, in order: V gene, J gene, clone size, CDR3 protein. Only some rows state a clone size, as once, few, many or a class for expanded clones.

TRBV2,TRBJ2-1,-,ASERTGILSNEQF
TRBV7-8,TRBJ2-3,-,ASSLSWGRLAGGSTDTQY
TRBV30,TRBJ2-5,once,AWSATGTGIGTQY
TRBV5-1,TRBJ1-5,few,ASSLETGGTQPQH
TRBV5-1,TRBJ1-3,once,ASSLDLRGNTIY
TRBV6-1,TRBJ2-5,-,ASSESRTGTFETQY
TRBV5-1,TRBJ2-2,-,ASSWDASGSGTGELF
TRBV11-2,TRBJ2-5,many,ASSPGFLETQY
TRBV6-1,TRBJ2-7,once,ASSDRQQAPYEQY
TRBV28,TRBJ1-6,-,ASSLPIQNSPLH
TRBV5-1,TRBJ2-5,once,ASSLGPGGNQETQY
TRBV3-1/TRBV3-2,TRBJ2-7,-,ASSQTLANAYEQY
TRBV19,TRBJ2-2,-,ASRQGFTGELF
TRBV5-1,TRBJ1-4,few,ASSLVPGQGLGTNEKLF
TRBV6-4,TRBJ1-5,-,ASSALSGTNQPQH
TRBV7-9,TRBJ2-5,-,ATLHGTGGSAQY
TRBV5-4,TRBJ1-1,many,ASSRGQADTEAF